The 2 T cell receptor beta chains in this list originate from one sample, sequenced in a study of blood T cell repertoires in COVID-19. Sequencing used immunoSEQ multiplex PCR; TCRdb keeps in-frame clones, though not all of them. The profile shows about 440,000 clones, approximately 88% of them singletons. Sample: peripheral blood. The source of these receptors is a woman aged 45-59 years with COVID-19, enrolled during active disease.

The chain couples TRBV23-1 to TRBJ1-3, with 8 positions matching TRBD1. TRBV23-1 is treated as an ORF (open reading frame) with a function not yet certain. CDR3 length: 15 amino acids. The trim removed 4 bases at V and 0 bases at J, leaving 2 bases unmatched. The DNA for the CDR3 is TGCGCCAGCAGTCCGGACAGGGCCTCTGGAAACACCATATATTTT. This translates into CASSPDRASGNTIYF.

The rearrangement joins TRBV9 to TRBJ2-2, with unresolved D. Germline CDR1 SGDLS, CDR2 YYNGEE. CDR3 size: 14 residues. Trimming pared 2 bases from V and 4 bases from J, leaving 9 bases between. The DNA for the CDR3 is TGTGCCAGCAGCGTGGGCAGAAGCACCGGGGAGCTGTTTTTT. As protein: CASSVGRSTGELFF. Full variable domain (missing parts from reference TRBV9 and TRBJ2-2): DSGVTQTPKHLITATGQRVTLRCSPRSGDLSVYWYQQSLDQGLQFLIQYYNGEERAKGNILERFSAQQFPDLHSELNLSSLELGDSALYFCASSVGRSTGELFFGEGSRLTVL.